Listed below are T cell receptor beta chains from one sample, sequenced in a study of blood T cell repertoires in COVID-19. Assay: immunoSEQ multiplex PCR; the TCRdb copy retains only in-frame clones and omits some. The table records under 130,000 clones, roughly 90% of them present only once. Specimen: peripheral blood. These receptor sequences come from a human donor in a cohort sampled during active COVID-19. Both conserved end residues are part of each CDR3. The order of the fields is V gene, clone size, D gene, J gene, CDR3 protein, CDR3 DNA. The D gene is left open where the match is weak. Rows may omit the clone size; those that give it use once, few, many or a size class.

v_call: TRBV27; clone_size: NA; d_call: NA; j_call: TRBJ2-5; cdr3_aa: CASSRDRRETQYF; cdr3_nt: TGTGCCAGCAGTCGCGACAGGAGGGAGACCCAGTACTTC
v_call: TRBV7-8; clone_size: NA; d_call: TRBD1; j_call: TRBJ1-4; cdr3_aa: CASSLERTGGGTNEKLFF; cdr3_nt: TGTGCCAGCAGCTTAGAAAGGACAGGGGGCGGAACTAATGAAAAACTGTTTTTT
v_call: TRBV3-1/TRBV3-2; clone_size: once; d_call: NA; j_call: TRBJ2-1; cdr3_aa: CASSQGRDKPIF; cdr3_nt: TGTGCCAGCAGCCAAGGGCGCGACAAACCTATCTTC
v_call: TRBV9; clone_size: NA; d_call: TRBD1; j_call: TRBJ1-3; cdr3_aa: CASSVVGTGGSGNTIYF; cdr3_nt: TGTGCCAGCAGCGTAGTAGGAACAGGGGGCTCTGGAAACACCATATATTTT
v_call: TRBV28; clone_size: once; d_call: NA; j_call: TRBJ2-7; cdr3_aa: CASSFTSGLAGSYEQYF; cdr3_nt: TGTGCCAGCAGTTTTACCTCCGGCCTAGCCGGCTCCTACGAGCAGTACTTC
v_call: TRBV5-4; clone_size: NA; d_call: NA; j_call: TRBJ1-6; cdr3_aa: CASSSRGGVNSPLHF; cdr3_nt: TGTGCCAGCAGCTCAAGGGGTGGGGTAAATTCACCCCTCCACTTT
v_call: TRBV19; clone_size: NA; d_call: TRBD1; j_call: TRBJ1-1; cdr3_aa: CASSLLGQGDTEAFF; cdr3_nt: TGTGCCAGTAGCCTGTTGGGACAGGGGGACACTGAAGCTTTCTTT
v_call: TRBV27; clone_size: NA; d_call: NA; j_call: TRBJ1-6; cdr3_aa: CASSLGQYNSPLHF; cdr3_nt: TGTGCCAGCAGTCTGGGACAATATAATTCACCCCTCCACTTT
v_call: TRBV10-2; clone_size: NA; d_call: NA; j_call: TRBJ2-3; cdr3_aa: CASSPTPLGGPADTQYF; cdr3_nt: TGCGCCAGCAGCCCCACCCCCTTGGGGGGACCGGCAGATACGCAGTATTTT
v_call: TRBV5-5; clone_size: NA; d_call: NA; j_call: TRBJ1-1; cdr3_aa: CASTPGTEAFF; cdr3_nt: TGTGCCAGCACTCCCGGGACTGAAGCTTTCTTT
v_call: TRBV28; clone_size: NA; d_call: NA; j_call: TRBJ1-5; cdr3_aa: CASSPPGQEIGQPQHF; cdr3_nt: TGTGCCAGCAGTCCCCCGGGACAAGAAATCGGACAGCCCCAGCATTTT
v_call: TRBV5-4; clone_size: NA; d_call: TRBD2; j_call: TRBJ2-3; cdr3_aa: CASSWGTSGKDTQYF; cdr3_nt: TGTGCCAGCAGCTGGGGGACTAGCGGGAAAGATACGCAGTATTTT
v_call: TRBV28; clone_size: NA; d_call: NA; j_call: TRBJ2-7; cdr3_aa: CASTPPRGRQYF; cdr3_nt: TGTGCCAGCACCCCCCCCCGGGGTAGGCAGTACTTC
v_call: TRBV5-6; clone_size: few; d_call: TRBD1; j_call: TRBJ1-5; cdr3_aa: CASSLSDRDNQPQHF; cdr3_nt: TGTGCCAGCAGCTTGTCGGACAGGGACAATCAGCCCCAGCATTTT
v_call: TRBV6-5; clone_size: NA; d_call: NA; j_call: TRBJ1-2; cdr3_aa: CASSYSSWGGNHGYTF; cdr3_nt: TGTGCCAGCAGTTACTCGTCCTGGGGGGGCAATCATGGCTACACCTTC
v_call: TRBV20-1; clone_size: NA; d_call: NA; j_call: TRBJ1-5; cdr3_aa: CSASLRASNQPQHF; cdr3_nt: TGCAGTGCTAGTCTCAGGGCTAGCAATCAGCCCCAGCATTTT
v_call: TRBV10-2; clone_size: NA; d_call: TRBD2; j_call: TRBJ2-3; cdr3_aa: CASMTSGNTDTQYF; cdr3_nt: TGCGCCAGCATGACTAGCGGGAACACAGATACGCAGTATTTT
v_call: TRBV11-3; clone_size: NA; d_call: NA; j_call: TRBJ2-2; cdr3_aa: CASSEGLPDGGELFF; cdr3_nt: TGTGCCAGCAGCGAGGGCCTACCCGATGGCGGGGAGCTGTTTTTT
v_call: TRBV28; clone_size: few; d_call: TRBD2; j_call: TRBJ2-5; cdr3_aa: CASSRPRTSGGAKETQYF; cdr3_nt: TGTGCCAGCAGCCGTCCTCGGACTAGCGGGGGGGCCAAGGAGACCCAGTACTTC
v_call: TRBV5-6; clone_size: NA; d_call: NA; j_call: TRBJ1-5; cdr3_aa: CASSLRAGYQPQHF; cdr3_nt: TGTGCCAGCAGCTTGCGGGCAGGGTATCAGCCCCAGCATTTT
v_call: TRBV2; clone_size: NA; d_call: NA; j_call: TRBJ1-2; cdr3_aa: CASSGGNRDYGYTF; cdr3_nt: TGTGCCAGCAGTGGGGGTAACAGGGACTATGGCTACACCTTC
v_call: TRBV12-5; clone_size: NA; d_call: NA; j_call: TRBJ1-1; cdr3_aa: CASGFDGGTEAFF; cdr3_nt: TGTGCTAGTGGTTTCGACGGGGGCACTGAAGCTTTCTTT
v_call: TRBV19; clone_size: NA; d_call: TRBD1; j_call: TRBJ1-2; cdr3_aa: CASQIEQGANYGYTF; cdr3_nt: TGTGCCAGCCAAATCGAGCAGGGGGCCAACTATGGCTACACCTTC
v_call: TRBV11-2; clone_size: NA; d_call: NA; j_call: TRBJ2-7; cdr3_aa: CASSLVGDIQYF; cdr3_nt: TGTGCCAGCAGCTTAGTGGGAGATATCCAGTACTTC
v_call: TRBV28; clone_size: NA; d_call: TRBD2; j_call: TRBJ2-3; cdr3_aa: CASKLGLAGTTDTQYF; cdr3_nt: TGTGCCAGCAAACTGGGACTAGCGGGAACCACAGATACGCAGTATTTT
v_call: TRBV6-1; clone_size: few; d_call: NA; j_call: TRBJ1-1; cdr3_aa: CASSEVPVNTEAFF; cdr3_nt: TGTGCCAGCAGTGAAGTTCCAGTGAACACTGAAGCTTTCTTT
v_call: TRBV4-2; clone_size: NA; d_call: NA; j_call: TRBJ2-3; cdr3_aa: CASSPPSGTDTQYF; cdr3_nt: TGTGCCAGCAGCCCCCCTAGTGGCACAGATACGCAGTATTTT
v_call: TRBV7-3; clone_size: NA; d_call: TRBD2; j_call: TRBJ2-1; cdr3_aa: CASSSQPGGEQFF; cdr3_nt: TGTGCCAGCAGCTCCCAGCCGGGAGGTGAGCAGTTCTTC
v_call: TRBV29-1; clone_size: once; d_call: TRBD2; j_call: TRBJ2-7; cdr3_aa: CSVHPGIAGPPGEQYF; cdr3_nt: TGCAGCGTTCACCCTGGGATAGCGGGGCCACCGGGCGAGCAGTACTTC
v_call: TRBV27; clone_size: NA; d_call: TRBD1; j_call: TRBJ1-3; cdr3_aa: CASSRTGFDVSAGNTIYF; cdr3_nt: TGTGCCAGCAGCCGGACAGGGTTTGATGTCTCGGCTGGAAACACCATATATTTT
v_call: TRBV9; clone_size: once; d_call: NA; j_call: TRBJ2-2; cdr3_aa: CASSVQTPPGTGELFF; cdr3_nt: TGTGCCAGCAGCGTTCAAACACCACCTGGCACCGGGGAGCTGTTTTTT
v_call: TRBV27; clone_size: NA; d_call: NA; j_call: TRBJ2-4; cdr3_aa: CASSAMSIQYF; cdr3_nt: TGTGCCAGCAGTGCGATGAGCATTCAGTACTTC
v_call: TRBV2; clone_size: NA; d_call: TRBD1; j_call: TRBJ1-1; cdr3_aa: CASSGPADRTEAFF; cdr3_nt: TGTGCCAGCAGTGGTCCGGCGGACAGGACTGAAGCTTTCTTT